These 6 T cell receptor beta chains were sequenced from one sample in a study of cytomegalovirus exposure and HLA in healthy donors. The PCR ran on 60 Vbeta and 13 Jbeta primers. Method: immunoSEQ multiplex PCR; TCRdb's copy keeps in-frame clones and lacks some. The data contain 150,000 or so clones, over 70% of them singletons. The sample was PBMCs. The source of these receptors is a man over 45 in good health and CMV-seropositive.

Only one count was recorded for this clone. The chain's CDR3 is CASSVGQDEQYF. In DNA, the CDR3 is TGTGCCAGCAGTGTAGGACAGGACGAGCAGTACTTC. The chain combines TRBV2 with TRBJ2-7, with 7 bases matching TRBD1. This CDR3 has 12 residues. The germline gives CDR1 SNHLY, CDR2 FYNNEI. Trimming cost V 4 bases and J 5 bases; bases outside gene matches: 2.

This chain uses TRBV19 with TRBJ1-1, with a weak D call TRBD1 (5 bases). With 8 bases removed from V and 6 bases from J, the gap between germline ends came to 19 bases. The CDR3 is made up of 14 amino acids. From germline, CDR1 is LNHDA and CDR2 SQIVND (reference sequence). CDR3 residues: CASGGVGAVPEAFF. Here the CDR3 DNA reads TGTGCCAGTGGGGGGGTTGGGGCAGTCCCTGAAGCTTTCTTT.

In its sample, this clone was seen once. The V call is TRBV9, the J call TRBJ2-3; D perhaps matches TRBD2 (5 bases). The CDR3 is made up of 14 amino acids. The V end was cut by 2 bases, the J end by 6 bases, with 13 bases between. Germline V CDR1 and CDR2: SGDLS, YYNGEE. This CDR3 reads CASSVRGSGDTQYF. CDR3 sequence (DNA): TGTGCCAGCAGCGTTCGAGGGTCGGGTGATACGCAGTATTTT.

CDR3 nucleotide sequence: TGTGCCAGCAGCGAAGCCACGACAGACAATGAAAAACTGTTTTTT. As protein: CASSEATTDNEKLFF. This sequence joins TRBV28 and TRBJ1-4; weak D call: TRBD1 (5 bases). The V end was cut by 6 bases, the J end by 5 bases, with 16 bases between. Germline loops: CDR1 MDHEN, CDR2 SYDVKM. The CDR3 contains 15 residues.

The genes are TRBV11-3 and TRBJ2-7, with D tentatively TRBD1 (5 bases). The CDR3 covers 12 residues. Trimming stripped 2 bases from V and 7 bases from J, with 9 bases between. From germline, CDR1 is SGHNT and CDR2 YENEEA. The CDR3 nucleotides read TGTGCCAGCAGCTTACAGGGTCGGGAGCAGTACTTC. This codes for CASSLQGREQYF.

The rearrangement uses TRBV6-5 and TRBJ2-4; 11 bases are shared with TRBD1. Germline assignment: CDR1 MNHEY and CDR2 SVGAGI. The CDR3 spans 15 residues. V shed 9 bases and J 3 bases; nucleotides not matched to a gene: 7. The chain's CDR3 is CASPEDRGRKNIQYF. CDR3 nucleotide sequence: TGTGCCAGTCCTGAGGACAGGGGGCGCAAAAACATTCAGTACTTC.